A selection of T cell receptor beta chains follows, all from one sample in a study of cytomegalovirus exposure and HLA in healthy donors. Profiled with immunoSEQ multiplex PCR; TCRdb holds only in-frame clones, not every one. The sample includes fewer than 200,000 clones, around 68% seen only once; the top ten take approximately 1.5%. Specimen: PBMCs. These receptors were collected from a man over 45 in good health and CMV-seronegative. The CDR3 runs from the conserved cysteine through the conserved F or W. D genes are given only for firm matches. Where a row states a size, it is once, few, many or the class of an expanded clone; other rows omit it.

cdr3_nt cdr3_aa d_call clone_size j_call v_call
TGTGCCAGCATTGGGCGGGACAGGGGTTTGGGCACTGAAGCTTTCTTT CASIGRDRGLGTEAFF TRBD1 NA TRBJ1-1 TRBV28
TGCGCCAGCAGCCAAGGGTGGGAGTCTTCTATGAACACTGAAGCTTTCTTT CASSQGWESSMNTEAFF NA NA TRBJ1-1 TRBV4-1
TGTGCTAGCAGCTTAATTGGCGGGGGGGCCTACAATGAGCAGTTCTTC CASSLIGGGAYNEQFF TRBD2 NA TRBJ2-1 TRBV7-7
TGTGCCAGCAGCTTTACTAGCGGGGGACAAGAGACCCAGTACTTC CASSFTSGGQETQYF TRBD2 NA TRBJ2-5 TRBV7-9
TGTGCCAGCAGCTTAAACCAGGGAGGACGAGATACGCAGTATTTT CASSLNQGGRDTQYF NA few TRBJ2-3 TRBV7-3
TGCAGCGTTGAAGTCAGGGGGACATACGAGCAGTACTTC CSVEVRGTYEQYF TRBD1 NA TRBJ2-7 TRBV29-1
TGTGCCAGCAGCGTCGACACTTCTAACTATGGCTACACCTTC CASSVDTSNYGYTF NA few TRBJ1-2 TRBV9
TGTGCCAGCAAGGTAGGGGTGATGAACACTGAAGCTTTCTTT CASKVGVMNTEAFF NA NA TRBJ1-1 TRBV7-8
TGCGCCAGCAGCCAAGATGGGGACAGGGGGACCCAGTACTTC CASSQDGDRGTQYF TRBD1 NA TRBJ2-5 TRBV4-3
TGTGCCAGCAGTTTATCGGAGGGGGCGGCAAACGAGCAGTACTTC CASSLSEGAANEQYF NA NA TRBJ2-7 TRBV28
TGTGCCAGCAGCCAAAATAATTCACCCCTCCACTTT CASSQNNSPLHF NA NA TRBJ1-6 TRBV27
TGTGCCAGCAGTGCCGGGACAGGGGGGTGGGAGCAGTACTTC CASSAGTGGWEQYF TRBD1 NA TRBJ2-7 TRBV25-1
TGCGCCAGCAGCCGGGGGGAGGTGGGAAATGAAGCTTTCTTT CASSRGEVGNEAFF NA NA TRBJ1-1 TRBV5-1
TGTGCCAGCAGCCCAGGGACTAGCGGGGGGTCCTACAATGAGCAGTTCTTC CASSPGTSGGSYNEQFF TRBD2 NA TRBJ2-1 TRBV9
TGTGCCAGCAGCTTACTCCGGGACAGGGATTCCCTCTATGGCTACACCTTC CASSLLRDRDSLYGYTF TRBD1 NA TRBJ1-2 TRBV11-2
TGTGCCAGCAGCGTAGGGCAGGGGTTGCCCTACGAGCAGTACTTC CASSVGQGLPYEQYF NA NA TRBJ2-7 TRBV9
TGTGCCAGCAGTTTGGACAGTAACTATGGCTACACCTTC CASSLDSNYGYTF NA few TRBJ1-2 TRBV2
TGTGCCAGCAGTCAGGGGGCGAACACCGGGGAGCTGTTTTTT CASSQGANTGELFF TRBD1 NA TRBJ2-2 TRBV27
TGCGCCAGCAGCTTAGGGGGACAGTATCAGCCCCAGCATTTT CASSLGGQYQPQHF TRBD1 few TRBJ1-5 TRBV5-1
TGCGCCAGCAGCTTGGGTTCAGCGGGGGGGCTCAATGAGCAGTTCTTC CASSLGSAGGLNEQFF TRBD2 NA TRBJ2-1 TRBV5-1
TGCGCCAGCAGCCAAGCTGTGGCTGCCGGGGAGCTGTTTTTT CASSQAVAAGELFF NA NA TRBJ2-2 TRBV4-3
TGTGCCAGCAGCTTACAGGAATGGACTGAAGCTTTCTTT CASSLQEWTEAFF NA few TRBJ1-1 TRBV7-2